This T cell receptor beta chain was profiled in a study of beta chain features in type 1 diabetes. Study-wide findings and caveats: Across all four CD4+ subsets, people with type 1 diabetes showed modestly shorter TCRB CDR3s. The naive, central memory and Treg TCRB repertoires of patients appeared to be more similar to one another than those of healthy donors. When cDNA is sequenced, cells with high TCR expression could be over-represented.

This clone was counted a few times. Its antigen is as yet unknown. Expressed TCRB transcripts were sequenced after all isolated RNA was converted to cDNA. The table came from immunoSEQ multiplex PCR; TCRdb's copy has only in-frame clones and leaves some out. Of hundreds of thousands of clones in the sample, 13% were seen once. This sequence was found in a man between 18 and 35 years old with type 1 diabetes. Source material: naive CD4+ T cells from blood.

CDR3 sequence (DNA): TGTGCCAGCACCCAATACAATGAGCAGTTCTTC. Amino acids: CASTQYNEQFF. The V and J genes are TRBV7-2 and TRBJ2-1; no clear D gene. This CDR3 has 11 residues. Germline-derived CDR1 and CDR2 are SGHTA and FQGNSA. Deletions cut 7 bases from V and 4 bases from J, with 5 bases between.